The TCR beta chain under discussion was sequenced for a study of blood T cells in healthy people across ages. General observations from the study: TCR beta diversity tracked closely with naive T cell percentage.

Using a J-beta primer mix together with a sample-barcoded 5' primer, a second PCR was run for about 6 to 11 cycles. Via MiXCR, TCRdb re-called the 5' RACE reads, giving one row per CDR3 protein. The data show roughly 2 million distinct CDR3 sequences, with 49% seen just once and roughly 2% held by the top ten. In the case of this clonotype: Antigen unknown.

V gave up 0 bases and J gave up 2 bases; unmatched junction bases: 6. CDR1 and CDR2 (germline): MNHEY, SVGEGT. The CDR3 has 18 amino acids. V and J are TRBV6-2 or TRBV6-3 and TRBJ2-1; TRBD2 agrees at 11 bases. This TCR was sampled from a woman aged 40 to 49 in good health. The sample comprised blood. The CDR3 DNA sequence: TGTGCCAGCAGTTACTCGACGCTAGCGGGGGGTACCTACAATGAGCAGTTCTTC. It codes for CASSYSTLAGGTYNEQFF.